These 2 T cell receptor beta chains were sequenced from one sample in a study of cytomegalovirus exposure and HLA in healthy donors. PCR primers comprised 60 Vbeta and 13 Jbeta primers. TCRdb's copy holds only in-frame clones and misses some; the assay was immunoSEQ multiplex PCR. The table includes over 100,000 clones, around nine tenths detected once. Input material: PBMCs. These receptors came from a young woman in good health and CMV-seronegative.

The chain recombines TRBV28 with TRBJ2-3; a possible D gene is TRBD2 (6 bases). Trimming left V 5 bases short and J 6 bases short, with 21 bases between. This CDR3 is built from 16 residues. CDR1 is MDHEN and CDR2 is SYDVKM in the germline V gene. CDR3 sequence: CASSRFRLREKDTQYF. As DNA, the CDR3 is TGTGCCAGCAGTCGATTCCGGCTACGGGAGAAGGATACGCAGTATTTT. Filled out from reference TRBV28 and TRBJ2-3, the complete variable domain reads DVKVTQSSRYLVKRTGEKVFLECVQDMDHENMFWYRQDPGLGLRLIYFSYDVKMKEKGDIPEGYSVSREKKERFSLILESASTNQTSMYLCASSRFRLREKDTQYFGPGTRLTVL.

A note on this clone: At one of its ends the junction is not consistent with the germline gene, which may arise from a read error. The rearrangement uses TRBV7-7 and TRBJ1-3, with no clear D. Judging by the DNA end, TRBJ2-2 fits better; the J call may be wrong. The CDR3 totals 14 residues. CDR1 is SSHAT and CDR2 is FNYEAQ in the germline V gene (reference sequence). CDR3 coding DNA: TGTGCTAGCAGCTTAGAGGCCTTCACCGGGGAGCTGTTTTTT. Amino acids: CASSLEAFTGELFF.